The 6 T cell receptor beta chains reported below all come from one sample, sequenced in a study of T cell responses to AZD1222 COVID-19 vaccine. TCRdb keeps only in-frame clones here, not all; method: immunoSEQ multiplex PCR. The table includes roughly 120,000 clones, about 91% detected once. The sample was peripheral blood, taken 28 days after the second AZD1222 dose. The receptors were sampled from an adult who received the AZD1222 COVID-19 vaccine.

This chain links TRBV27 with TRBJ2-7; 7 positions agree with TRBD2. The CDR3 sequence is 15 residues long. V dropped 7 bases and J dropped 3; count of bases not matched to a gene: 12. The germline V gene encodes CDR1 MNHEY and CDR2 SMNVEV (reference sequence). This chain's CDR3 is CASNKVASGNYEQYF. Written as DNA, the CDR3 is TGTGCCAGCAACAAGGTGGCCAGCGGGAACTACGAGCAGTACTTC.

V gene TRBV6-2 or TRBV6-3 combines with J gene TRBJ2-2, with D hard to call. This CDR3 has 12 amino acids. The germline CDR1 and CDR2 sequences are MNHEY and SVGEGT. The V gene lost 1 base and the J gene lost 3 bases, with 0 bases spanning the gap. The CDR3 loop reads CASSYYTGELFF. The DNA for the CDR3 is TGTGCCAGCAGTTACTACACCGGGGAGCTGTTTTTT.

The chain links TRBV9 to TRBJ2-1; tentatively, D is TRBD1 (5 bases). Trimming took 3 bases from V and 2 from J, leaving 12 bases between them. The CDR3 length is 15 residues. CDR1 and CDR2 from the germline V gene are SGDLS and YYNGEE. The CDR3 here is CASSAQVQPYNEQFF. The CDR3 region has the DNA TGTGCCAGCAGCGCACAGGTCCAACCCTACAATGAGCAGTTCTTC. Filled out from reference TRBV9 and TRBJ2-1, the complete variable domain reads DSGVTQTPKHLITATGQRVTLRCSPRSGDLSVYWYQQSLDQGLQFLIQYYNGEERAKGNILERFSAQQFPDLHSELNLSSLELGDSALYFCASSAQVQPYNEQFFGPGTRLTVL.

The genes are TRBV6-4 and TRBJ2-7; 9 nucleotides align to TRBD2. From germline, CDR1 is MRHNA and CDR2 SNTAGT. The CDR3 has 16 amino acids. Germline trimming cut 5 bases from V and 5 bases from J; bases unmatched to any gene: 13. This chain's CDR3 is CASSRGGGRAAHEQYF. DNA for the CDR3: TGTGCCAGCAGTAGGGGCGGCGGGAGGGCGGCCCACGAGCAGTACTTC.

The rearrangement uses TRBV28 and TRBJ2-4; 7 bases align to TRBD1. V gave up 10 bases and J gave up 5 bases; unmatched junction bases: 11. In germline, CDR1 is MDHEN, CDR2 SYDVKM. The CDR3 consists of 14 residues. The CDR3 here is CAISLRGRQNIQYF. The CDR3 DNA reads as TGTGCCATCTCCTTAAGGGGGCGGCAAAACATTCAGTACTTC.

The rearrangement joins TRBV28 to TRBJ2-7, with D uncertain. Trimming pared 2 bases from V and 3 bases from J, leaving 14 bases between. The germline V gene has CDR1 MDHEN and CDR2 SYDVKM. This CDR3 is built from 15 residues. The CDR3 protein is CASSLRRVYVYEQYF. In nucleotides, the CDR3 is TGTGCCAGCAGTTTACGAAGGGTCTATGTCTACGAGCAGTACTTC.